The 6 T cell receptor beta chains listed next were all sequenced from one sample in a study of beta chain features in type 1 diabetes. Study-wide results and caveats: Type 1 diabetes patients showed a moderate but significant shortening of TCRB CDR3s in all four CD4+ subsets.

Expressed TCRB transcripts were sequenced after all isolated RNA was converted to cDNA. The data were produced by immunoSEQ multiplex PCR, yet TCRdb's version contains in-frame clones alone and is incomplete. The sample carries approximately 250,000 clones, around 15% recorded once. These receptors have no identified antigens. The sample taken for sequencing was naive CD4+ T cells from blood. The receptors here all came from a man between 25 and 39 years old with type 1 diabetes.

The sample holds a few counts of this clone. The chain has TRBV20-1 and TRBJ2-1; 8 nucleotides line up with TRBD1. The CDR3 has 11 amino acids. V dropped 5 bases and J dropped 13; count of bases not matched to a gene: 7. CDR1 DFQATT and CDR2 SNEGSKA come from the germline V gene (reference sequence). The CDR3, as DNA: TGCAGTGCTGCCGGGGACAGGAGCCAGTTCTTC. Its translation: CSAAGDRSQFF.

CDR3 in DNA: TGTGCCAGCAGCTTAGTCGGGGGACAGAGCATAGCCCCCGTCTATGGCTACACCTTC. Protein sequence: CASSLVGGQSIAPVYGYTF. The genes are TRBV7-9 and TRBJ1-2; 7 bases are a match to TRBD1. The CDR3 totals 19 residues. CDR1 is SEHNR and CDR2 is FQNEAQ in the germline V gene (reference sequence). Trimming removed 1 base from V and 4 bases from J; junction bases left unmatched: 18.

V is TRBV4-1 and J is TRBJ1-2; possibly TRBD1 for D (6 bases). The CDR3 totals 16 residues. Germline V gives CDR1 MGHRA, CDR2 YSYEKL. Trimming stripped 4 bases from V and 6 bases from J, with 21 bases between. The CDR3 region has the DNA TGCGCCAGCAGCCGCGTCCTACGGGGGCCGTCCCATGGCTACACCTTC. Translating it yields CASSRVLRGPSHGYTF.

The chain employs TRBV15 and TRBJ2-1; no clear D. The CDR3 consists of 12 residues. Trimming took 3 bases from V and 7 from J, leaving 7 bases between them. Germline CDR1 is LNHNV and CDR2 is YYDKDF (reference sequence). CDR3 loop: CATSRANNEQFF. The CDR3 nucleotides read TGTGCCACCAGCAGGGCAAATAATGAGCAGTTCTTC. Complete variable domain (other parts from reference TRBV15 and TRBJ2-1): DAMVIQNPRYQVTQFGKPVTLSCSQTLNHNVMYWYQQKSSQAPKLLFHYYDKDFNNEADTPDNFQSRRPNTSFCFLDIRSPGLGDTAMYLCATSRANNEQFFGPGTRLTVL.

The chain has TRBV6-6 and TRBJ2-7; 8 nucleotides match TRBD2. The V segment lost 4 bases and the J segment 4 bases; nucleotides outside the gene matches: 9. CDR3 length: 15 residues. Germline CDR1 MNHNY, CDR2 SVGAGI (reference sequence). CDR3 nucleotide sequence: TGTGCCAGCAGTTCCCTAGCGGGTGGGTCTTACGAGCAGTACTTC. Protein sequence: CASSSLAGGSYEQYF.

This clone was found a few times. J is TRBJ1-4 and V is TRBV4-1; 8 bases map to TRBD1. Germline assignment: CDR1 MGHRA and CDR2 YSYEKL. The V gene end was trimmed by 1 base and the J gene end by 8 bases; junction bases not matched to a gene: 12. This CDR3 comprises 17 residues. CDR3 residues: CASSQVPTGDRREKLFF. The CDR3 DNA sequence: TGCGCCAGCAGCCAAGTCCCGACAGGGGATAGGAGAGAAAAACTGTTTTTT.